The 2 T cell receptor beta chains given below trace back to one sample, sequenced in a study of metastatic and nonmetastatic thyroid tumors. TCRdb re-called the PCR reads with MiXCR. The data hold approximately 29,000 clones, with approximately 17% observed a single time. Patients underwent thyroid surgery, and none had received any treatment before it. Material: blood. These receptors came from a female donor with papillary thyroid cancer or a benign thyroid nodule (not recorded which). Some clones in this sample may be carry-over from other donors' samples.

This clone has ten or more counts. The rearrangement joins TRBV24-1 to TRBJ2-3; TRBD2 matches at 12 bases. V shed 3 bases, J shed 6 bases, and the junction held 3 bases outside the gene matches. This CDR3 contains 15 residues. The V gene's germline CDR1 is KGHDR and CDR2 SFDVKD. CDR3 region: CATSDPGTSGDTQYF. The DNA for the CDR3 is TGTGCCACCAGTGATCCTGGGACTAGCGGGGATACGCAGTATTTT.

This clone was observed a handful of times. This sequence joins TRBV4-1 and TRBJ2-7, with D perhaps matching TRBD1 or TRBD2 (6 bases each). Germline V gives CDR1 MGHRA, CDR2 YSYEKL. CDR3 length: 15 amino acids. V lost 0 bases and J lost 2, with 11 bases in between. CDR3 residues: CASSQDEGGPYEQYF. The CDR3 DNA reads TGCGCCAGCAGCCAAGACGAGGGGGGCCCCTACGAGCAGTACTTC.